There are a few counts of the clone carrying this T cell receptor beta chain. Trimming cost V 0 bases and J 1 base, with 6 bases left between them. The CDR3 is 14 residues long. Looked up from germline, CDR1 is SGDLS and CDR2 is YYNGEE. This sample was taken from a study of blood T cell repertoires in COVID-19. Study overall: T cells, B-cell-depleted T cells, or PBMCs provided the cDNA or gDNA that served as material.

In the original processing: The assay estimated nucleated cells by amplifying reference gene primers. Libraries were prepared by immunoSEQ multiplex PCR; TCRdb keeps only in-frame clonotypes and omits some of them. V, J and clone size reflect that table, while D and trimming were determined from the DNA. The table records 100,000 to 130,000 clones, under 85% of them present only once. This clonotype originated in a woman in her sixties or seventies with acute or convalescent COVID-19. The source material was peripheral blood. The chain joins TRBV9 to TRBJ2-3, with D possibly matching TRBD1 (6 bases). This CDR3 is CASSVDRGTDTQYF. In nucleotides, the CDR3 is TGTGCCAGCAGCGTAGACAGGGGCACAGATACGCAGTATTTT. The whole variable domain, filled in from reference TRBV9 and TRBJ2-3, reads DSGVTQTPKHLITATGQRVTLRCSPRSGDLSVYWYQQSLDQGLQFLIQYYNGEERAKGNILERFSAQQFPDLHSELNLSSLELGDSALYFCASSVDRGTDTQYFGPGTRLTVL.